This T cell receptor (beta chain) stems from a study of blood T cell repertoires in COVID-19. The wider study: Material from acute and convalescent COVID-19 was sourced from the United States, Italy and Spain. Sources were T cells, B-cell-depleted T cells, or PBMCs; the material itself was cDNA or gDNA.

Original handling: How many nucleated cells were present was estimated from reference gene primer amplification. Profiling relied on immunoSEQ multiplex PCR, and the TCRdb table lists in-frame clones only, not all of them. V and J calls and clone size are those listed in that table; D and trimming were worked out from the DNA. The sample has fewer than 100,000 clones, approximately 87% seen once. The CDR3 loop spans 14 amino acids. V shed 1 base and J shed 0 bases, with 6 bases lying between them. CDR1 and CDR2 (germline): LGHDT, YNNKEL (reference sequence). This clone was seen just once. The J gene is TRBJ2-5, the V gene TRBV3-1 (or the pseudogene TRBV3-2); the D is unclear. This TCR was recovered from a human donor in a cohort sampled during active COVID-19. Material for sequencing was peripheral blood. CDR3 nucleotides: TGTGCCAGCAGCCAAGGGCAGTACCAAGAGACCCAGTACTTC. As protein: CASSQGQYQETQYF.